The 30 T cell receptor beta chains listed next were all sequenced from one sample in a study of response to subunit inactivated influenza vaccine. TCRdb called the RT-PCR reads again in MiXCR, with one record for every CDR3 protein. Counted here are about 650,000 distinct CDR3 sequences, less than 15% occurring once; the ten biggest clones make up 7.5% to 9%. The sequencing here drew on PBMCs from blood, taken less than 15 days before vaccination. The origin of the receptors is a man aged 50 or older who received an inactivated influenza vaccine.

J is TRBJ2-7 and V is TRBV7-2; TRBD1 matches 11 bases. After removal of 0 bases from V and 3 bases from J, the junction contained 7 bases not matched to a gene. Germline V gives CDR1 SGHTA, CDR2 FQGNSA. CDR3 size: 17 residues. Here the CDR3 DNA reads TGTGCCAGCAGCTTAGCACTGGTCGGGACAGGGGGCTACGAGCAGTACTTC. Translating it yields CASSLALVGTGGYEQYF.

The rearrangement joins TRBV20-1 to TRBJ2-5; 8 bases are a match to TRBD1. V was clipped by 3 bases and J by 7 bases; unmatched bases: 10. CDR1 is DFQATT and CDR2 is SNEGSKA in the germline V gene (reference sequence). This CDR3 is built from 14 residues. CDR3: CSASGIQGVVTQYF. The CDR3 coding sequence is TGCAGTGCTAGTGGGATACAGGGGGTGGTGACCCAGTACTTC.

This clonotype was picked up one time. This sequence joins TRBV10-3 and TRBJ2-6; the match to TRBD1 covers 7 bases. This CDR3 region has 17 residues. V was pared by 4 bases and J by 0 bases, with 6 bases of the junction left unmatched. Germline V gives CDR1 ENHRY, CDR2 SYGVKD. The CDR3: CAISGDRAGSGANVLTF. In DNA form, the CDR3 reads TGTGCCATCAGTGGAGACAGGGCCGGCTCTGGGGCCAACGTCCTGACTTTC.

This clonotype was found a few times. This chain uses TRBV27 with TRBJ1-1; D call uncertain. Germline V lookup: CDR1 MNHEY, CDR2 SMNVEV (reference sequence). The V end was cut by 4 bases, the J end by 0 bases, with 12 bases between. CDR3 length equals 15 residues. The CDR3 sequence: CASSSWPPMNTEAFF. The CDR3 coding sequence is TGTGCCAGCAGTTCGTGGCCACCCATGAACACTGAAGCTTTCTTT.

The chain couples TRBV12-3 or TRBV12-4 to TRBJ2-7; D is possibly TRBD2 (5 bases). Trimming removed 6 bases from V and 0 bases from J, with 6 bases in between. The CDR3 spans 12 residues. The CDR3 spells CASRTTSYEQYF. The DNA for the CDR3 is TGTGCCAGCAGGACTACCTCCTACGAGCAGTACTTC.

The chain carries TRBV10-3 and TRBJ2-1, with 7 bases identical to TRBD2. The CDR3 loop spans 16 amino acids. Germline loops: CDR1 ENHRY, CDR2 SYGVKD. V trimming: 6 bases; J trimming: 1 base; junction bases outside the gene matches: 9. CDR3 DNA sequence: TGTGCCATCAGGTTGGGGGGAGGGGCGTCCTACAATGAGCAGTTCTTC. Translation gives CAIRLGGGASYNEQFF.

This clonotype was found many times. The chain joins TRBV29-1 to TRBJ1-1; D may be TRBD1 (5 bases). The CDR3 extends over 15 amino acids. Germline assignment: CDR1 SQVTM and CDR2 ANQGSEA. With 5 bases removed from V and 5 bases from J, the gap between germline ends came to 21 bases. The CDR3 loop reads CSVYVFLGRATEAFF. The CDR3 coding sequence is TGCAGCGTTTATGTCTTTTTGGGCAGGGCAACTGAAGCTTTCTTT.

A few counts support this clonotype. This chain links TRBV5-1 with TRBJ2-2, with D maybe TRBD2 (5 bases). CDR1 and CDR2 (germline): SGHRS, YFSETQ. Trimming took 2 bases from V and 0 from J, leaving 8 bases between them. The CDR3 is 15 amino acids. CDR3 sequence reads: CASSFDGTNTGELFF. In DNA, the CDR3 is TGCGCCAGCAGCTTTGACGGGACGAACACCGGGGAGCTGTTTTTT.

This clonotype was observed a few times. The V call is TRBV20-1, the J call TRBJ2-5; 10 nucleotides line up with TRBD2. V shed 6 bases and J 3 bases; nucleotides not matched to a gene: 10. Germline assignment: CDR1 DFQATT and CDR2 SNEGSKA (reference sequence). The CDR3 runs 15 residues. CDR3 amino acids: CSAVGASGSEETQYF. The CDR3 bases are TGCAGTGCCGTCGGGGCTAGCGGGAGTGAAGAGACCCAGTACTTC.

J is TRBJ2-2 and V is TRBV6-2 or TRBV6-3; 8 bases are a match to TRBD1. This CDR3 is built from 15 residues. The V gene end was trimmed by 5 bases and the J gene end by 5 bases; junction bases not matched to a gene: 7. CDR1 and CDR2 from the germline V gene are MNHEY and SVGEGT. CDR3 amino acids: CASSTTGGWTGELFF. CDR3 DNA sequence: TGTGCCAGCAGTACCACAGGGGGATGGACCGGGGAGCTGTTTTTT.

This clonotype was observed at least ten times. V gene TRBV6-1 combines with J gene TRBJ2-2, with D tentatively TRBD1 or TRBD2 (5 bases each). Germline V gene lookup returns CDR1 MNHNS and CDR2 SASEGT. This CDR3 has 14 residues. V was clipped by 6 bases and J by 1 base, with 9 bases between them. Written as DNA, the CDR3 is TGTGCCAGCAGGCAGGGACGGAACACCGGGGAGCTGTTTTTT. It codes for CASRQGRNTGELFF.

The chain employs TRBV19 and TRBJ2-1, with D perhaps assigned TRBD1 or TRBD2 (5 bases each). The V and J ends lost 3 bases and 0 bases respectively, with 12 bases between them. From germline, CDR1 is LNHDA and CDR2 SQIVND (reference sequence). This CDR3 is built from 16 residues. The CDR3 DNA is TGTGCCAGTAGTATGAGGGGTACCCACTCCTACAATGAGCAGTTCTTC. It translates to CASSMRGTHSYNEQFF. Drawing the rest from reference TRBV19 and TRBJ2-1, the complete variable domain is DGGITQSPKYLFRKEGQNVTLSCEQNLNHDAMYWYRQDPGQGLRLIYYSQIVNDFQKGDIAEGYSVSREKKESFPLTVTSAQKNPTAFYLCASSMRGTHSYNEQFFGPGTRLTVL.

This clonotype appeared a few times. This rearrangement joins TRBV11-1 to TRBJ2-1, with 14 positions matching TRBD2. This CDR3 is built from 18 residues. V lost 0 bases to trimming and J lost 4 bases; unmatched junction nucleotides: 5. Germline V CDR1 and CDR2: SGHAT, FQDESV (reference sequence). CDR3 coding DNA: TGTGCCAGCAGCTTAGCGGGGACTAGCGGGAGTAGGTACAATGAGCAGTTCTTC. Translated: CASSLAGTSGSRYNEQFF.

The chain carries TRBV7-9 and TRBJ2-3; 13 positions match TRBD2. CDR3 length equals 16 residues. CDR1 is SEHNR, CDR2 FQNEAQ, per germline (reference sequence). J was trimmed by 1 base and V by 6 bases; bases with no gene match: 4. The CDR3 nucleotides read TGTGCCAGCAGAGGCGGGACTAGCGGGGGCACAGATACGCAGTATTTT. This encodes CASRGGTSGGTDTQYF.

The chain couples TRBV5-1 to TRBJ1-4; D is unclear. The V end lost 2 bases, the J end lost 5 bases, and 7 bases lay between the germline ends. The CDR3 spans 13 residues. In germline, CDR1 is SGHRS, CDR2 YFSETQ. CDR3 residues: CASSLQQNEKLFF. The DNA for the CDR3 is TGCGCCAGCAGCTTACAGCAGAATGAAAAACTGTTTTTT.

This chain links TRBV19 with TRBJ2-7; a possible D gene is TRBD1 (6 bases). CDR1 is LNHDA and CDR2 is SQIVND in the germline V gene (reference sequence). V lost 1 base and J lost 5, with 15 bases in between. This CDR3 spans 15 amino acids. Written as DNA, the CDR3 is TGTGCCAGTAGTATAGTCGCCGGGACAACCAACGAGCAGTACTTC. Translated, it gives CASSIVAGTTNEQYF.

The J gene is TRBJ2-3, the V gene TRBV12-3 or TRBV12-4; a weak D match, TRBD1 (5 bases). V dropped 10 bases and J dropped 8 bases, with 19 bases sitting between them. This CDR3 spans 13 amino acids. The CDR3 DNA reads as TGTGCCACCGGGCAGGGCGCAAGGAGTACGCAGTATTTT. Protein sequence: CATGQGARSTQYF.

This clonotype was counted between two and nine times. The V and J genes are TRBV2 and TRBJ1-4; D remains unclear. The CDR3 sequence is 14 residues long. Trimming left V 7 bases short and J 4 bases short, with 13 bases between. CDR1 and CDR2 from the germline V gene are SNHLY and FYNNEI. CDR3 sequence reads: CASTRTAINEKLFF. The CDR3 DNA sequence: TGTGCCAGCACCCGGACGGCTATTAATGAAAAACTGTTTTTT.

This clonotype came up a few times. The genes are TRBV12-3 or TRBV12-4 and TRBJ2-3; TRBD2 might be the D (5 bases). This CDR3 has 12 residues. Deletions cut 11 bases from V and 4 bases from J, with 13 bases between. CDR3 in DNA: TGTGCCGTGGGATGGGGAGCAGATACGCAGTATTTT. This gives the protein CAVGWGADTQYF.

J is TRBJ2-5 and V is TRBV5-5, with TRBD1 as a possible D gene (5 bases). Trimming stripped 2 bases from V and 4 bases from J, with 12 bases between. CDR1 and CDR2 from the germline V gene are SGHKS and YYEKEE (reference sequence). The CDR3 has 14 residues. The CDR3 coding sequence is TGTGCCAGCAGCTTTGCAGGGTGGGGAGAGACCCAGTACTTC. Protein: CASSFAGWGETQYF.

This clonotype occurred a few times. J is TRBJ2-3 and V is TRBV28, with D perhaps matching TRBD2 (6 bases). Germline V gene data show CDR1 as MDHEN and CDR2 as SYDVKM. The CDR3 runs to 13 residues. The ends were cut back, 6 bases at V and 4 bases at J, with 11 bases in the middle. The CDR3, as DNA: TGTGCCAGCAGCCCCGCGGGGTCAGATACGCAGTATTTT. It codes for CASSPAGSDTQYF. The variable domain in full, with the rest retrieved from reference TRBV28 and TRBJ2-3, is DVKVTQSSRYLVKRTGEKVFLECVQDMDHENMFWYRQDPGLGLRLIYFSYDVKMKEKGDIPEGYSVSREKKERFSLILESASTNQTSMYLCASSPAGSDTQYFGPGTRLTVL.

The rearrangement uses TRBV5-5 and TRBJ1-1; D perhaps matches TRBD1 (5 bases). Between the trimmed V and J ends, which lost 3 bases and 4 bases, there was a span of 13 bases. Germline V CDR1 and CDR2: SGHKS, YYEKEE (reference sequence). The CDR3 consists of 14 residues. DNA for the CDR3: TGTGCCAGCAGCTGGCCGTCGGGGGGCACTGAAGCTTTCTTT. Translated: CASSWPSGGTEAFF.

This clonotype has a count of ten or more. The chain employs TRBV30 and TRBJ2-1; D is unresolved. Germline V CDR1 and CDR2: GTSNPN, SVGIG (reference sequence). CDR3 length: 12 residues. With 3 bases removed from V and 7 bases from J, the gap between germline ends came to 10 bases. CDR3 sequence: CAWRGFVNEQFF. In nucleotides, the CDR3 is TGTGCCTGGAGAGGCTTTGTTAATGAGCAGTTCTTC. Complete variable domain (other parts from reference TRBV30 and TRBJ2-1): SQTIHQWPATLVQPVGSPLSLECTVEGTSNPNLYWYRQAAGRGLQLLFYSVGIGQISSEVPQNLSASRPQDRQFILSSKKLLLSDSGFYLCAWRGFVNEQFFGPGTRLTVL.

The chain combines TRBV20-1 with TRBJ2-5; TRBD1 agrees at 7 bases. The junction had 9 bases not matched to a gene; V was cut back by 6 bases and J by 2 bases. The germline CDR1 and CDR2 sequences are DFQATT and SNEGSKA (reference sequence). The CDR3 length is 14 residues. DNA for the CDR3: TGCAGTGCACAAACCGGACAGGTGCAAGAGACCCAGTACTTC. It encodes CSAQTGQVQETQYF.

The rearrangement uses TRBV6-2 or TRBV6-3 and TRBJ2-3, with 8 bases matching TRBD1. The ends lost 2 bases at V and 2 bases at J; junction bases unmatched: 6. The CDR3 totals 16 residues. The germline V gene encodes CDR1 MNHEY and CDR2 SVGEGT. The CDR3 loop is CASSYVPGQATDTQYF. In DNA form, the CDR3 reads TGTGCCAGCAGTTACGTCCCGGGACAGGCCACAGATACGCAGTATTTT.

V is TRBV2 and J is TRBJ1-1; 9 nucleotides line up with TRBD1. The V and J ends lost 6 bases and 5 bases, in that order; junction bases with no gene match: 10. Germline-derived CDR1 and CDR2 are SNHLY and FYNNEI. This CDR3 has 15 amino acids. CDR3 coding DNA: TGTGCCAGCAGCTCCATGGGACAGGGTGGGACTGAAGCTTTCTTT. It translates to CASSSMGQGGTEAFF.

V gene TRBV20-1 combines with J gene TRBJ1-1, with D possibly matching TRBD1 (5 bases). The CDR3 runs to 17 residues. Germline loops: CDR1 DFQATT, CDR2 SNEGSKA (reference sequence). The V and J ends lost 5 bases and 4 bases respectively, with 26 bases between them. The CDR3 DNA sequence: TGCAGTGCTGCAGGCACGGCGAGGGGCCCCTGGGGCACTGAAGCTTTCTTT. Translation: CSAAGTARGPWGTEAFF.

This clonotype was seen many times. V is TRBV4-2 and J is TRBJ1-1; D is uncertain. CDR3 length: 15 amino acids. The V end was cut by 1 base, the J end by 1 base, with 10 bases between. CDR1 and CDR2 from the germline V gene are LGHNA and YNFKEQ. Written as DNA, the CDR3 is TGTGCCAGCAGCCAAGGTTCTCAGTCGAACACTGAAGCTTTCTTT. Its protein is CASSQGSQSNTEAFF.

This clonotype was picked up a small number of times. This rearrangement joins TRBV12-3 or TRBV12-4 to TRBJ2-5, with a tentative D call TRBD2 (5 bases). CDR3 size: 12 residues. With 6 bases removed from V and 8 bases from J, the gap between germline ends came to 13 bases. The CDR3 nucleotides read TGTGCCAGCAGCTCTAGACCTAGCACCCAGTACTTC. Its protein product is CASSSRPSTQYF.

The chain couples TRBV20-1 to TRBJ2-3; TRBD2 aligns across 11 bases. The V segment lost 3 bases and the J segment 5 bases; nucleotides outside the gene matches: 16. The length of the CDR3 is 18 residues. Germline CDR1 is DFQATT and CDR2 is SNEGSKA (reference sequence). CDR3 sequence (DNA): TGCAGTGCTAGCCAAGCCGGGATCCGACTAGCGGGAAGAGATACGCAGTATTTT. Protein: CSASQAGIRLAGRDTQYF.